This T cell receptor (beta chain) is drawn from a study of cytomegalovirus exposure and HLA in healthy donors. Study in general: Among about 179 million T cells, an earlier analysis found 120 million or so unique TCR beta sequences.

Study results and limitations: Previously analyzed data showed that most TCR beta V segments were productive at a frequency of about 87% or about 30%.

This clone was seen a handful of times. Its target is not known. One end of the junction varies from germline; a read error may be responsible. CDR3 length: 14 residues. Looked up from germline, CDR1 is LNHDA and CDR2 is SQIVND (reference sequence). The PCR ran on 60 Vbeta and 13 Jbeta primers. Some clones are missing from TCRdb's copy, which holds only in-frame ones; the method was immunoSEQ multiplex PCR. The sample includes 150,000 to 200,000 clones, 8.5% to 10% of them seen just once. Sequenced material: PBMCs. The rearrangement uses TRBV19 and TRBJ2-1; 14 positions match TRBD2. The TCR was taken from a woman in her twenties or thirties in good health and CMV-seropositive. The DNA for the CDR3 is TGTGCCAGTAGTACTCCGGGACTAGCGGGGGAGCTGTTCTTC. This gives the protein CASSTPGLAGELFF.